The 7 T cell receptor beta chains below were found in one sample sequenced in a study of PD-1 and CTLA-4 blockade in melanoma. Data came from immunoSEQ multiplex PCR; TCRdb stores just in-frame clones and leaves some out. The data hold tens of thousands of clones, with approximately 90% observed a single time. The sample in question was CD8+ T cells from peripheral blood, obtained from a patient given anti-PD-1 treatment. The receptors stem from a human donor with melanoma.

The chain links TRBV11-2 to TRBJ2-1; D assignment may be TRBD1 or TRBD2 (9 bases each). Germline V gene lookup returns CDR1 SGHAT and CDR2 FQNNGV. The ends were cut back, 5 bases at V and 4 bases at J, with 24 bases in the middle. The CDR3 length is 18 residues. The CDR3 loop is CASSTGGRRGREYNEQFF. The CDR3, as DNA: TGTGCCAGCAGCACAGGGGGCCGACGCGGGAGGGAGTACAATGAGCAGTTCTTC.

The V gene is TRBV6-4, the J gene TRBJ2-1, with D hard to call. With 4 bases removed from V and 7 bases from J, the gap between germline ends came to 11 bases. The CDR3 runs 13 residues. The germline gives CDR1 MRHNA, CDR2 SNTAGT. The CDR3 reads CASSVDAVNEQFF. DNA of the CDR3: TGTGCCAGCAGTGTCGACGCGGTAAATGAGCAGTTCTTC.

This clone has just a few counts. The gene calls are TRBV10-2 and TRBJ1-6, with D unclear. The ends were cut back, 3 bases at V and 0 bases at J, with 9 bases in the middle. The CDR3 length is 16 residues. Germline V lookup: CDR1 WSHSY, CDR2 SAAADI. In DNA form, the CDR3 reads TGCGCCAGCAGTGACGAGGCGAGCTCCTATAATTCACCCCTCCACTTT. Protein product: CASSDEASSYNSPLHF.

The chain carries TRBV6-5 and TRBJ2-1; D may be TRBD1 or TRBD2 (5 bases each). The CDR3 is made up of 16 amino acids. Germline V lookup: CDR1 MNHEY, CDR2 SVGAGI. V was pared by 4 bases and J by 4 bases, with 17 bases between. The CDR3 DNA follows: TGTGCCAGCAGTTTGGGGGTGAGGGAGAGGTACAATGAGCAGTTCTTC. This translates into CASSLGVRERYNEQFF.

The chain carries TRBV7-8 and TRBJ2-1; no reliable D call. Between the trimmed V and J ends, which lost 5 bases and 4 bases, there was a span of 18 bases. CDR3 length: 16 residues. Germline CDR1 SGHVS, CDR2 FQNEAQ. The CDR3 region is CASSPQFGAGYNEQFF. CDR3 nucleotides: TGTGCCAGCAGCCCTCAGTTCGGAGCTGGGTACAATGAGCAGTTCTTC. Full variable domain (missing parts from reference TRBV7-8 and TRBJ2-1): GAGVSQSPRYKVAKRGQDVALRCDPISGHVSLFWYQQALGQGPEFLTYFQNEAQLDKSGLPSDRFFAERPEGSVSTLKIQRTQQEDSAVYLCASSPQFGAGYNEQFFGPGTRLTVL.

This clone was observed once. The chain carries TRBV27 and TRBJ2-1; weak D call: TRBD2 (6 bases). The germline CDR1 and CDR2 sequences are MNHEY and SMNVEV (reference sequence). Trimming pared 4 bases from V and 7 bases from J, leaving 20 bases between. The CDR3 spans 16 residues. CDR3 region: CASSSFSGPPFNEQFF. The DNA for the CDR3 is TGTGCCAGCAGTTCGTTCAGCGGGCCGCCCTTTAATGAGCAGTTCTTC.

This clone has only one observation. The CDR3 nucleotides are TGTGCCAGCAGCTTAGATAACAGGGGACGCGAGCAGTACTTC. Translated: CASSLDNRGREQYF. The rearrangement links TRBV7-8 to TRBJ2-7; 7 bases are a match to TRBD1. CDR3 length: 14 residues. Germline assignment: CDR1 SGHVS and CDR2 FQNEAQ. Trimming took 1 base from V and 6 from J; bases not matched to a gene: 6.